This T cell receptor beta chain was observed in a study of response to subunit inactivated influenza vaccine. One entry per CDR3 protein, called by TCRdb with MiXCR from the RT-PCR reads. This table holds roughly 700,000 distinct CDR3 sequences, approximately 14% found once. This clonotype appeared a few times. Its antigen is unknown. General observations from the study: The authors put forward the suggestion that each seasonal influenza vaccination may bring in only a limited number of new T cells.

The V and J ends lost 2 bases and 3 bases respectively, with 13 bases between them. From germline, CDR1 is MNHEY and CDR2 SVGEGT. The length of the CDR3 is 15 residues. The chain recombines TRBV6-2 or TRBV6-3 with TRBJ1-2, with D possibly TRBD1 on 5 matching bases. The clonotype comes from a middle-aged man who received an inactivated influenza vaccine. The sample was PBMCs from blood, taken around two weeks before vaccination. CDR3 amino acids: CASSYPSGADYGYTF. The CDR3 DNA follows: TGTGCCAGCAGTTACCCGTCCGGGGCGGACTATGGCTACACCTTC.